One and the same sample provided the 29 T cell receptor beta chains below, sequenced in a study of blood T cells in healthy people across ages. A sample-barcoded 5' primer and a J-beta primer mix were used in a second PCR of roughly 6 to 11 cycles. TCRdb itself ran the 5' RACE reads through MiXCR, one entry per CDR3 protein. This sample has 1.5 million to 2 million distinct CDR3 sequences; roughly 27% occur once, and the top ten carry approximately 7.7%. The specimen sequenced was blood. These receptors originate from a woman in her thirties in good health.

As concerns this clonotype: A much larger clone lies one base from this, so it may be a read error. The chain has TRBV2 and TRBJ2-6; 8 bases fit TRBD1. CDR1 and CDR2 (germline): SNHLY, FYNNEI. This CDR3 comprises 15 residues. The CDR3 nucleotides read TGTGCCAGCAGCCAGACAGGGGCTGGGGCCAACGTCCCGACTTTC. Residues: CASSQTGAGANVPTF. The full variable domain, completed using reference TRBV2 and TRBJ2-6, is EPEVTQTPSHQVTQMGQEVILRCVPISNHLYFYWYRQILGQKVEFLVSFYNNEISEKSEIFDDQFSVERPDGSNFTLKIRSTKLEDSAMYFCASSQTGAGANVPTFGAGSRLTVL.

As to this clonotype: Being one base from a much bigger clone, this may be a read error. The CDR3 here is CSVGRSYEQYF. DNA for the CDR3: TGCAGCGTTGGCCGCTCCTACGAGCAGTACTTC. This chain connects TRBV29-1 to TRBJ2-7; D gene uncertain. The CDR3 covers 11 residues. V was trimmed by 4 bases and J by 0 bases, leaving 4 bases between them. Per germline, CDR1 SQVTM and CDR2 ANQGSEA.

This chain links TRBV7-9 with TRBJ1-1, with D tentatively TRBD1 (6 bases). Per germline, CDR1 SEHNR and CDR2 FQNEAQ (reference sequence). This CDR3 is built from 17 residues. The V and J ends lost 0 bases and 0 bases respectively, with 14 bases between them. The DNA for the CDR3 is TGTGCCAGCAGCTTAGCGCGGCAGAGGGACATGAACACTGAAGCTTTCTTT. Amino acids: CASSLARQRDMNTEAFF.

This clonotype was observed a few times. The chain combines TRBV20-1 with TRBJ1-5, with a tentative D call TRBD1 (5 bases). Trimming stripped 7 bases from V and 3 bases from J, with 7 bases between. There are 11 residues in the CDR3. Germline V gene data show CDR1 as DFQATT and CDR2 as SNEGSKA (reference sequence). The DNA for the CDR3 is TGCAGTGGACAGACCAATCAGCCCCAGCATTTT. Its protein product is CSGQTNQPQHF.

This clonotype has at least ten counts. The chain recombines TRBV6-1 with TRBJ2-7; D not certain. The CDR3 is 15 amino acids. Germline loops: CDR1 MNHNS, CDR2 SASEGT. Trimming removed 4 bases from V and 2 bases from J, with 15 bases in between. CDR3 nucleotide sequence: TGTGCCAGCAGTGGGGCCATCGGTCCCGCCTACGAGCAGTACTTC. Residues: CASSGAIGPAYEQYF.

Only one count was recorded for this clonotype. One end of the junction varies from germline; a read error may be responsible. The rearrangement joins TRBV7-9 to TRBJ1-1; D not certain. The germline CDR1 and CDR2 sequences are SEHNR and FQNEAQ (reference sequence). The CDR3 consists of 16 residues. CDR3 amino acids: CASSLQPGYMNTKAFF. DNA for the CDR3: TGTGCCAGCAGCTTACAGCCTGGGTATATGAACACTAAAGCTTTCTTT. The entire variable domain, with the rest obtained from reference TRBV7-9 and TRBJ1-1, is as follows: DTGVSQNPRHKITKRGQNVTFRCDPISEHNRLYWYRQTLGQGPEFLTYFQNEAQLEKSRLLSDRFSAERPKGSFSTLEIQRTEQGDSAMYLCASSLQPGYMNTKAFFGQGTRLTVV.

This clonotype was recorded at least ten times. The chain recombines TRBV20-1 with TRBJ2-5; D tentatively fits TRBD1 or TRBD2 (5 bases each). Germline V gives CDR1 DFQATT, CDR2 SNEGSKA (reference sequence). This CDR3 comprises 14 residues. Trimming took 5 bases from V and 3 from J, leaving 16 bases between them. The chain's CDR3 is CSARELGVEETQYF. CDR3 nucleotide sequence: TGCAGTGCTCGGGAATTGGGGGTGGAAGAGACCCAGTACTTC.

Points on this clonotype: A read error is possible here, since a much larger clone lies one base away. The V call is TRBV7-8, the J call TRBJ2-3; D uncertain. Germline V gene lookup returns CDR1 SGHVS and CDR2 FQNEAQ. The CDR3 contains 13 residues. The CDR3 region has the DNA TGTGCCAGCAGCTTAAGCACGGCAGATGCGCAGTATTTT. Protein sequence: CASSLSTADAQYF.

The gene calls are TRBV10-2 and TRBJ2-3, with 8 bases aligning to TRBD2. The CDR3 is 15 amino acids. CDR1 is WSHSY, CDR2 SAAADI, per germline. V lost 6 bases and J lost 1; bases outside the gene matches: 6. The CDR3 sequence: CASRETSERTDTQYF. In DNA, the CDR3 is TGCGCCAGCAGGGAGACTAGCGAACGCACAGATACGCAGTATTTT.

The rearrangement joins TRBV6-6 to TRBJ2-1; the match to TRBD2 covers 9 bases. The CDR3 runs 15 residues. V trimming: 8 bases; J trimming: 3 bases; junction bases outside the gene matches: 8. The germline V gene encodes CDR1 MNHNY and CDR2 SVGAGI (reference sequence). This CDR3 reads CASSKGRGGYNEQFF. The CDR3 DNA reads as TGTGCCAGCTCCAAGGGGCGGGGGGGCTACAATGAGCAGTTCTTC.

This clonotype was found a few times. This chain links TRBV6-1 with TRBJ2-7; D perhaps matches TRBD1 (5 bases). The V gene's germline CDR1 is MNHNS and CDR2 SASEGT. This CDR3 has 13 residues. Trimming took 7 bases from V and 0 from J, leaving 10 bases between them. DNA for the CDR3: TGTGCCAGCATCGACAGCAGCTCCTACGAGCAGTACTTC. It codes for CASIDSSSYEQYF.

This clonotype has a count of ten or more. The chain combines TRBV2 with TRBJ2-5; 7 nucleotides line up with TRBD1. V was pared by 2 bases and J by 3 bases, with 3 bases of the junction left unmatched. The germline gives CDR1 SNHLY, CDR2 FYNNEI. This CDR3 has 14 amino acids. CDR3 nucleotide sequence: TGTGCCAGCAGTGAAAACAGGGGAAAAGAGACCCAGTACTTC. Protein: CASSENRGKETQYF.

Comments on this clonotype: Mismatch with germline at one junction end may stem from a read error. The chain has TRBV28 and TRBJ2-7; D is perhaps TRBD1 (5 bases). The CDR3 extends over 13 amino acids. The germline V gene encodes CDR1 MDHEN and CDR2 SYDVKM. CDR3 loop: CASTQKQAYKQYF. The CDR3, as DNA: TGTGCCAGCACCCAAAAACAGGCCTACAAGCAGTACTTC.

This chain's CDR3 is CASSEPTSGSSYNEQFF. In nucleotides, the CDR3 is TGTGCCAGCAGCGAGCCTACTAGCGGGAGCTCCTACAATGAGCAGTTCTTC. The V and J genes are TRBV9 and TRBJ2-1, with 11 nucleotides matching TRBD2. V shed 3 bases and J 0 bases; nucleotides not matched to a gene: 5. Germline values: CDR1 SGDLS, CDR2 YYNGEE. The CDR3 covers 17 residues.

The chain employs TRBV5-1 and TRBJ1-2, with D hard to call. V dropped 1 base and J dropped 0 bases, with 7 bases sitting between them. The CDR3 runs 14 residues. Germline V lookup: CDR1 SGHRS, CDR2 YFSETQ. The CDR3 loop reads CASSLIDANYGYTF. The CDR3 nucleotides are TGCGCCAGCAGCTTGATCGACGCTAACTATGGCTACACCTTC. The complete variable domain, with remaining parts taken from reference TRBV5-1 and TRBJ1-2, reads KAGVTQTPRYLIKTRGQQVTLSCSPISGHRSVSWYQQTPGQGLQFLFEYFSETQRNKGNFPGRFSGRQFSNSRSEMNVSTLELGDSALYLCASSLIDANYGYTFGSGTRLTVV.

The chain combines TRBV19 with TRBJ2-7, with 12 positions matching TRBD1. The V gene's germline CDR1 is LNHDA and CDR2 SQIVND (reference sequence). The V segment lost 5 bases and the J segment 7 bases; nucleotides outside the gene matches: 12. CDR3 length: 16 residues. The CDR3 bases are TGTGCCAGTAGTTTCCCCCCGGGACAGGGGGCTAGAGAGCAGTACTTC. Its protein is CASSFPPGQGAREQYF.

This clonotype has only one observation. V and J are TRBV28 and TRBJ2-7, with 10 bases that match TRBD1. The J call is uncertain, as TRBJ2-5 better fits the DNA end. The CDR3 runs to 15 residues. Germline CDR1 reads MDHEN; CDR2 reads SYDVKM. The CDR3 DNA reads as TGTGCCAGCAGTTTAAGGGACAGGGGATGGGAGACCCAGTACTTC. Encoded protein: CASSLRDRGWETQYF.

This clonotype was recorded only once. This may arise from a read error, as a much more abundant clone is one base away. The chain has TRBV6-6 and TRBJ1-2, with D unclear. The CDR3 length is 16 residues. CDR1 is MNHNY and CDR2 is SVGAGI in the germline V gene (reference sequence). The CDR3 region has the DNA TGTGCCAGCAGTTATCTCGAGGACGGAACTAACTATAGCTACACCTTC. This sequence encodes CASSYLEDGTNYSYTF.

As DNA, the CDR3 is TGTGCCGGCGGACCTAGCTATGGTCCCTATGAGCAGTTCTTC. Protein: CAGGPSYGPYEQFF. The V call is TRBV6-1, the J call TRBJ2-1; possibly TRBD2 for D (5 bases). Germline V CDR1 and CDR2: MNHNS, SASEGT. This CDR3 has 14 amino acids. Trimming cost V 11 bases and J 8 bases, with 22 bases left between them.

V gene TRBV7-2 combines with J gene TRBJ2-3; 11 positions agree with TRBD2. The CDR3 is 17 residues long. V was pared by 5 bases and J by 1 base, with 8 bases of the junction left unmatched. Germline loops: CDR1 SGHTA, CDR2 FQGNSA. The CDR3 here is CASSGPAGLAGTDTQYF. The CDR3 DNA is TGTGCCAGCAGCGGCCCGGCGGGACTAGCGGGCACAGATACGCAGTATTTT.

This sequence joins TRBV5-1 and TRBJ2-7, with D hard to call. Germline V CDR1 and CDR2: SGHRS, YFSETQ. With 4 bases removed from V and 2 bases from J, the gap between germline ends came to 16 bases. CDR3 size: 15 residues. The CDR3 coding sequence is TGCGCCAGCAGCCTGGCCGTCAGTGAACCCTACGAGCAGTACTTC. As protein: CASSLAVSEPYEQYF.

The chain carries TRBV12-3 or TRBV12-4 and TRBJ1-5, with a possible D match to TRBD1 (5 bases). The V and J ends lost 1 base and 6 bases respectively, with 10 bases between them. This CDR3 spans 14 amino acids. The CDR3 bases are TGTGCCAGCAGTTTAGAAGGGGCTGGTCAGCCCCAGCATTTT. This codes for CASSLEGAGQPQHF.

In the case of this clonotype: This may arise from a read error, as a much more abundant clone is one base away. The chain links TRBV7-2 to TRBJ2-3, with D perhaps TRBD2 (6 bases). Germline assignment: CDR1 SGHTA and CDR2 FQGNSA. The CDR3 extends over 15 amino acids. CDR3 amino acids: CASSPREQRTDTQDF. The CDR3 nucleotides read TGTGCCAGCAGCCCGCGGGAACAGCGCACAGATACGCAGGATTTT.

This clonotype was seen many times. The J gene is TRBJ1-2, the V gene TRBV5-1, with D perhaps matching TRBD1 (5 bases). Trimming pared 6 bases from V and 0 bases from J, leaving 12 bases between. Per the germline V gene, CDR1 is SGHRS and CDR2 is YFSETQ. The CDR3 contains 14 residues. The DNA for the CDR3 is TGCGCCAGCAAACAGGACCTTCCTAACTATGGCTACACCTTC. Amino acid sequence: CASKQDLPNYGYTF.

This clonotype came up a few times. The chain couples TRBV9 to TRBJ1-2; possibly TRBD1 for D (5 bases). Looked up from germline, CDR1 is SGDLS and CDR2 is YYNGEE. The CDR3 covers 14 residues. The V end was cut by 4 bases, the J end by 4 bases, with 14 bases between. CDR3 region: CASSRGSGSYGYTF. In DNA, the CDR3 is TGTGCCAGCAGCCGGGGCTCAGGGAGCTATGGCTACACCTTC.

The CDR3 DNA is TGTGCCAGCAGTTTGCAGGGGAGGCAGTACTTC. It specifies CASSLQGRQYF. The genes are TRBV12-3 or TRBV12-4 and TRBJ2-4, with D perhaps being TRBD1 or TRBD2 (6 bases each). Trimming pared 3 bases from V and 13 bases from J, leaving 10 bases between. This CDR3 is built from 11 residues.

The table lists this clonotype with a few counts. Relative to the germline gene, one junction end is altered; a read error may explain this. DNA of the CDR3: TGCGCCATCAGCCCCCCCCTACTAGCGGGGGGCCGATACACAGATACGCAGTATTTT. This translates into CAISPPLLAGGRYTDTQYF. V gene TRBV5-1 combines with J gene TRBJ2-3; TRBD2 agrees at 12 bases. This CDR3 spans 19 amino acids. Germline CDR1 is SGHRS and CDR2 is YFSETQ.

V gene TRBV12-5 combines with J gene TRBJ2-6; the D is unclear. Germline V gene data show CDR1 as LGHNT and CDR2 as FRNRAP. V was shortened by 1 base and J by 6 bases, with 1 base between the two germline ends. The CDR3 is 12 amino acids. CDR3 in DNA: TGTGCTAGTGGTTTGGCGGCCAACGTCCTGACTTTC. Amino acids: CASGLAANVLTF.

This chain connects TRBV11-2 to TRBJ1-6; D is unresolved. Germline CDR1 SGHAT, CDR2 FQNNGV. The CDR3 has 13 residues. With 5 bases removed from V and 7 bases from J, the gap between germline ends came to 9 bases. The CDR3 reads CASSDFANSPLHF. Written as DNA, the CDR3 is TGTGCCAGCAGCGATTTCGCAAATTCACCCCTCCACTTT.